The sequence of this TCR beta chain was determined in a study of identifying expanded T cells in peripheral blood. CDR3 length: 15 residues. Losses at the gene ends were 5 bases for V and 4 bases for J; bases not matched to a gene: 9. The germline V gene encodes CDR1 KGHSH and CDR2 LQKENI. Method: immunoSEQ multiplex PCR; TCRdb's copy keeps in-frame clones and lacks some. The sample holds some 78,000 clones, around 89% seen once. Study-wide findings and caveats: Two-week clone count variance significantly increased as total template count grew.

Concerning this clone itself: Its specificity is unknown.

This sequence originates from a person aged 18 to 75 in good health. The gene calls are TRBV18 and TRBJ2-5; 8 bases agree with TRBD2. Sequences were obtained from blood. The DNA of the CDR3 is TGTGCCAGCTCAACGCTACGGGGGGGCCCAGAGACCCAGTACTTC. Residues: CASSTLRGGPETQYF.